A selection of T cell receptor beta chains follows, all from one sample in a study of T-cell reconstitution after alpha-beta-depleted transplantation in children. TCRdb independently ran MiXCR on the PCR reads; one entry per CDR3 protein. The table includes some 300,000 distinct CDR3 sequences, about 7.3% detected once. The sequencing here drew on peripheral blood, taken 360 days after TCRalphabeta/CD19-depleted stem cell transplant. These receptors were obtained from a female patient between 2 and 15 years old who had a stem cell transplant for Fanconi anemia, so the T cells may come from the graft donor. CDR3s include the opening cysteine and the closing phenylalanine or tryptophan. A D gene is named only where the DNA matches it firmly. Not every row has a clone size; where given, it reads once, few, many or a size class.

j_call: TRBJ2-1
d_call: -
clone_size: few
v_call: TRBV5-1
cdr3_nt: TGCGCCAGCAGCTTGGGCCAGTCCAACTTCGATGAGCAGTTCTTC
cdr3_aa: CASSLGQSNFDEQFF

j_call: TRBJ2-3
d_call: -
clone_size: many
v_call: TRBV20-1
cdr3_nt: TGCAGTGCGTGGGACACTAGCACAGATACGCAGTATTTT
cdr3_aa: CSAWDTSTDTQYF

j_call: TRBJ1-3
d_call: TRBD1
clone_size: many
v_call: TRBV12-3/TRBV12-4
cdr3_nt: TGTGCCAGCAGACGACAGGGTTCTCCTGGAAACACCATATATTTT
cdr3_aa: CASRRQGSPGNTIYF

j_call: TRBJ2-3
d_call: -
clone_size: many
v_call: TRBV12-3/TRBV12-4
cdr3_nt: TGTGCCAGCAGTCCGAATGTGGGGTTCACAGATACGCAGTATTTT
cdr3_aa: CASSPNVGFTDTQYF

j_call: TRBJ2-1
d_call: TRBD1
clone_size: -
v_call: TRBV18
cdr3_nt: TGTGCCAGCTCACCATTGGGACAGGGGGCAGGTAATGAGCAGTTCTTC
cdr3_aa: CASSPLGQGAGNEQFF

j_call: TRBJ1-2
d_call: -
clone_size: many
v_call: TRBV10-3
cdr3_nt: TGTGCCATATCGGGCGAGGGAAACTATGGCTACACCTTC
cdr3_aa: CAISGEGNYGYTF

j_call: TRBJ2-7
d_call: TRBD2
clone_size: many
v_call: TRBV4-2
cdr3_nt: TGTGCCAGCAGCTCCGGGACTAGCGCGACCTACGAGCAGTACTTC
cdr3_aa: CASSSGTSATYEQYF

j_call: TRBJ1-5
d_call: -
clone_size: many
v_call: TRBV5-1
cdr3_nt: TGCGCCAGCAGCTTGGGGGTTAGCAATCAGCCCCAGCATTTT
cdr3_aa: CASSLGVSNQPQHF

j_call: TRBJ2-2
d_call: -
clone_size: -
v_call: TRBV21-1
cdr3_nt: TGTGCCAGCAGCAAAGAAGGCTCGGGGACCGGGGAGCTGTTTTTT
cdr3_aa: CASSKEGSGTGELFF

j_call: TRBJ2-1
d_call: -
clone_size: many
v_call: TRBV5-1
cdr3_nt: TGCGCCAGCAGCTTGGGACAGCTTTCTTGGCAGTTCTTC
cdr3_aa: CASSLGQLSWQFF

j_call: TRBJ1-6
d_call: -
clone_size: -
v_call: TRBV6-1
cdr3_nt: TGTGCCAGCAGTGTATTGGACAATAATTCACCCCTCCACTTT
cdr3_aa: CASSVLDNNSPLHF

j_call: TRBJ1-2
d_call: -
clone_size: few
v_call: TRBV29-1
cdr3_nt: TGCAGCGGTGGGGGAGGGCCTAATAACTATGGCTACACCTTC
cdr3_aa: CSGGGGPNNYGYTF

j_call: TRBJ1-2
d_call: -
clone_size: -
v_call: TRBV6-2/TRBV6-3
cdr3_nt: TGTGCCAGCAGTTACGATGGCAGGAACTATGGCTACACCTTC
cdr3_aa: CASSYDGRNYGYTF

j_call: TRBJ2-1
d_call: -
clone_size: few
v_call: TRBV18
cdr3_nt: TGTGCCAGCTCATTCTCAAACGGTGAGCAGTTCTTC
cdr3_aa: CASSFSNGEQFF

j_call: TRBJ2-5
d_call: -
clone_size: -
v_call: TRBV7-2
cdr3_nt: TGTGCCAGCACCCTTAACCGGGGCCCAGAGACCCAGTACTTC
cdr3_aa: CASTLNRGPETQYF

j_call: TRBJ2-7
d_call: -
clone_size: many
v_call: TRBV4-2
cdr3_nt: TGTGCCAGCAGCCAATTCGACAGCTCCTACGAGCAGTACTTC
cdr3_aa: CASSQFDSSYEQYF

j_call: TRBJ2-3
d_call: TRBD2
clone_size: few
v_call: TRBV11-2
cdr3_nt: TGTGCCAGCAGCTTTAGGACTAGCGGGGGCCCCACAGATACGCAGTATTTT
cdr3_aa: CASSFRTSGGPTDTQYF

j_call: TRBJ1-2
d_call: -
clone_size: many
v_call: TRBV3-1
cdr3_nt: TGTGCCAGCAGCCAATCCGCCGGCTATGGCTACACCTTC
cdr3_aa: CASSQSAGYGYTF

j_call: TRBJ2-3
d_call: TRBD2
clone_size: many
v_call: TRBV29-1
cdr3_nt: TGCAGCGTTGCACTAGCGGGAGTGGGTACGCAGTATTTT
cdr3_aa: CSVALAGVGTQYF

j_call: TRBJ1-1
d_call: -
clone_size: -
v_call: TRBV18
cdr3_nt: TGTGCCAGCGCAATAAACGGGCGGGACACTGAAGCTTTCTTT
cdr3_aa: CASAINGRDTEAFF

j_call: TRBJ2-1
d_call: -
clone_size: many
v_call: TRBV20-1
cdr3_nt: TGCAGTGCTAAGGGGAATGAGCAGTTCTTC
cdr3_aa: CSAKGNEQFF

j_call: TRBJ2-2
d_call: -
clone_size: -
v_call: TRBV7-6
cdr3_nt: TGTGCCAGCAGCTTGGGGGGCTCAGGACGGAACACCGGGGAGCTGTTTTTT
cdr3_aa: CASSLGGSGRNTGELFF